This T cell receptor (beta chain) was obtained from a study of blood T cells in healthy people across ages. Study findings and constraints: With age, beta diversity per million T cells declined roughly linearly, significantly by about 40.

Of note for this clonotype: What it binds is not known.

CDR3 length: 16 amino acids. CDR1 and CDR2 from the germline V gene are LGHDT and YNNKEL (reference sequence). Trimming at V came to 5 bases and at J to 7 bases, leaving 12 bases not matched to a gene. Then a second PCR, running about 6 to 12 cycles, was carried out with a sample-barcoded 5' primer and a J-beta primer mix. Every cDNA was tagged by a template-switch adaptor with 12 random nucleotides. From the 5' RACE reads, TCRdb called clonotypes with MiXCR, one entry per CDR3 protein. The data show 1.5 million to 2 million distinct CDR3 sequences, roughly 27% seen once. Sequences were obtained from blood. V usage is TRBV3-1 and J usage is TRBJ2-2; 8 bases agree with TRBD1. This receptor was taken from a woman in her 30s in good health. The DNA for the CDR3 is TGTGCCAGCAGCGGACAGAGGACAGGGATCGGCGGGGAGCTGTTTTTT. Residues: CASSGQRTGIGGELFF.